One sample yielded the 16 T cell receptor beta chains listed below, sequenced in a study of T cell repertoires in aging, cancer and after chemotherapy. TRB rearrangements spanning V, D and J were amplified using mixed TRB-A/B primers. TCRdb reanalysed the multiplex PCR reads using MiXCR and keeps one entry per CDR3 protein. The repertoire holds about 17,000 distinct CDR3 sequences, with roughly 53% as singletons. Amplification of TCR beta used genomic DNA extracted from peripheral blood. Specimen: blood. The receptors originated from a human donor in good health.

This clonotype was seen just once. The rearrangement uses TRBV19 and TRBJ2-5; the D gene is possibly TRBD1 (6 bases). Trimming stripped 5 bases from V and 1 base from J, with 11 bases between. The germline gives CDR1 LNHDA, CDR2 SQIVND (reference sequence). The CDR3 contains 14 residues. The CDR3: CASSPQGTQETQYF. CDR3 DNA sequence: TGTGCCAGTAGTCCTCAGGGGACCCAAGAGACCCAGTACTTC.

This chain links TRBV5-6 with TRBJ2-7; D tentatively reads TRBD1 or TRBD2 (5 bases each). Germline CDR1 SGHDT, CDR2 YYEEEE. The CDR3 sequence is 15 residues long. V was clipped by 1 base and J by 3 bases, with 14 bases between them. CDR3 sequence reads: CASSLYPGTYYEQYF. The CDR3 nucleotides are TGTGCCAGCAGCTTGTACCCCGGGACCTACTACGAGCAGTACTTC.

The rearrangement joins TRBV5-5 to TRBJ2-7; D not certain. TRBJ2-1 explains the end of the DNA better; the J call may be wrong. The CDR3 has 12 residues. Germline CDR1 is SGHKS and CDR2 is YYEKEE (reference sequence). Here the CDR3 DNA reads TGTGCCAGCAGCTTGTTTGGAAATGAGCAGTTCTTC. Translation gives CASSLFGNEQFF.

The genes are TRBV5-4 and TRBJ2-1; D uncertain. V lost 2 bases, J lost 7 bases, and 4 bases lay in between. The length of the CDR3 is 11 residues. In germline, CDR1 is SGHNT, CDR2 YYREEE (reference sequence). The CDR3 DNA sequence: TGTGCCAGCAGCTTCCTTAATGAGCAGTTCTTC. The encoded protein is CASSFLNEQFF. Together with reference TRBV5-4 and TRBJ2-1, the CDR3 gives the full variable domain: ETGVTQSPTHLIKTRGQQVTLRCSSQSGHNTVSWYQQALGQGPQFIFQYYREEENGRGNFPPRFSGLQFPNYSSELNVNALELDDSALYLCASSFLNEQFFGPGTRLTVL.

A few counts support this clonotype. V usage is TRBV19 and J usage is TRBJ2-2; TRBD2 matches at 12 bases. Germline CDR1 LNHDA, CDR2 SQIVND (reference sequence). The CDR3 is 15 residues long. Trimming at V came to 5 bases and at J to 8 bases, leaving 6 bases not matched to a gene. Here the CDR3 reads CASSVGLAGAGELFF. In nucleotides, the CDR3 is TGTGCCAGTAGTGTGGGACTAGCGGGTGCTGGGGAGCTGTTTTTT.

The V and J genes are TRBV6-5 and TRBJ1-5; 7 positions match TRBD1. The germline V gene encodes CDR1 MNHEY and CDR2 SVGAGI. The CDR3 loop spans 13 amino acids. V shed 4 bases, J shed 6 bases, and the junction held 3 bases outside the gene matches. The CDR3 loop reads CASSSDRVQPQHF. The CDR3 nucleotides read TGTGCCAGCAGTTCCGACAGGGTTCAGCCCCAGCATTTT.

This clonotype has just a few counts. V gene TRBV29-1 combines with J gene TRBJ2-3; the D gene is possibly TRBD1 (5 bases). Germline CDR1 and CDR2: SQVTM and ANQGSEA. This CDR3 contains 14 residues. For the CDR3, the DNA is TGCACCGCAGATTATGGGGCTAGCACAGATACGCAGTATTTT. Encoded protein: CTADYGASTDTQYF.

This clonotype was recorded a few times. The CDR3 is CASSSQETQYF. The DNA of the CDR3 is TGTGCCAGCAGTTCCCAAGAGACCCAGTACTTC. The chain combines TRBV27 with TRBJ2-5; no clear D. Germline CDR1 reads MNHEY; CDR2 reads SMNVEV (reference sequence). This CDR3 spans 11 amino acids. V was clipped by 4 bases and J by 1 base, with 1 base between them.

The table lists this clonotype with a few counts. V is TRBV7-6 and J is TRBJ2-7, with D perhaps TRBD1 (6 bases). Trimming took 1 base from V and 3 from J, leaving 7 bases between them. The CDR3 totals 13 residues. Germline CDR1 is SGHVS and CDR2 is FNYEAQ. CDR3 in amino acids: CASSLGGGYEQYF. The CDR3 DNA follows: TGTGCCAGCAGCTTAGGAGGGGGCTACGAGCAGTACTTC. Complete variable domain (other parts from reference TRBV7-6 and TRBJ2-7): GAGVSQSPRYKVTKRGQDVALRCDPISGHVSLYWYRQALGQGPEFLTYFNYEAQQDKSGLPNDRFSAERPEGSISTLTIQRTEQRDSAMYRCASSLGGGYEQYFGPGTRLTVT.

This clonotype is judged medium-sized. The chain uses TRBV19 and TRBJ2-7, with TRBD1 as a possible D gene (6 bases). The V gene's germline CDR1 is LNHDA and CDR2 SQIVND (reference sequence). The CDR3 length is 14 residues. The V end lost 5 bases, the J end lost 2 bases, and 13 bases lay between the germline ends. The CDR3 reads CASSASAGAYEQYF. The CDR3 DNA reads TGTGCCAGTAGTGCCTCAGCAGGGGCCTACGAGCAGTACTTC.

The V call is TRBV5-5, the J call TRBJ2-5, with D maybe TRBD2 (5 bases). The germline gives CDR1 SGHKS, CDR2 YYEKEE (reference sequence). The ends were cut back, 1 base at V and 5 bases at J, with 9 bases in the middle. The CDR3 has 13 amino acids. In nucleotides, the CDR3 is TGTGCCAGCAGCTTGTCGGAGGTGGAGACCCAGTACTTC. This sequence encodes CASSLSEVETQYF.

The rearrangement links TRBV15 to TRBJ2-1; D is ambiguous. V lost 6 bases to trimming and J lost 8 bases, with 5 bases between them. This CDR3 comprises 10 residues. CDR1 and CDR2 (germline): LNHNV, YYDKDF (reference sequence). In DNA form, the CDR3 reads TGTGCCACCAGTGGGTATGAGCAGTTCTTC. As protein: CATSGYEQFF.

This clonotype was seen more than once but under ten times. The gene calls are TRBV6-5 and TRBJ2-2, with 8 bases that match TRBD2. CDR3 size: 14 residues. Trimming took 6 bases from V and 4 from J; bases not matched to a gene: 4. Germline V gene sequence: CDR1 MNHEY, CDR2 SVGAGI. The CDR3 is CASSPGGGTGELFF. CDR3 nucleotides: TGTGCCAGCAGCCCGGGAGGGGGCACCGGGGAGCTGTTTTTT.

Only a few counts were recorded for this clonotype. The V call is TRBV19, the J call TRBJ2-2; TRBD1 aligns across 12 bases. V was clipped by 5 bases and J by 6 bases; unmatched bases: 7. This CDR3 is 16 amino acids long. From germline, CDR1 is LNHDA and CDR2 SQIVND (reference sequence). The CDR3 region is CASSVAGTGGSGELFF. For the CDR3, the DNA is TGTGCCAGTAGTGTTGCCGGGACAGGGGGCTCCGGGGAGCTGTTTTTT.

The rearrangement joins TRBV19 to TRBJ1-4; 10 bases align to TRBD1. The CDR3 is made up of 15 amino acids. Germline lookup yields CDR1 LNHDA and CDR2 SQIVND (reference sequence). V was pared by 7 bases and J by 3 bases, with 5 bases of the junction left unmatched. DNA for the CDR3: TGTGCCAGTAAGACAGGGGGCATCGCTAATGAAAAACTGTTTTTT. This codes for CASKTGGIANEKLFF. The entire variable domain, with the rest obtained from reference TRBV19 and TRBJ1-4, is as follows: DGGITQSPKYLFRKEGQNVTLSCEQNLNHDAMYWYRQDPGQGLRLIYYSQIVNDFQKGDIAEGYSVSREKKESFPLTVTSAQKNPTAFYLCASKTGGIANEKLFFGSGTQLSVL.

The rearrangement links TRBV15 to TRBJ2-1; D uncertain. CDR3 length: 11 residues. V lost 0 bases, J lost 10 bases, and 4 bases lay in between. Germline V gives CDR1 LNHNV, CDR2 YYDKDF (reference sequence). The CDR3 loop is CATSRDREQFF. DNA for the CDR3: TGTGCCACCAGCAGAGATAGGGAGCAGTTCTTC.